What follows is one T cell receptor (beta chain) and its context. This sample was taken from a study of blood T cell repertoires in COVID-19. Study background: The analysed material was cDNA or gDNA that came from T cells, B-cell-depleted T cells, or PBMCs.

The method was immunoSEQ multiplex PCR; TCRdb's version includes in-frame clones alone and lacks a portion of them. Among 400,000 to 500,000 clones, about 88% were seen once, and the ten largest hold 1.4%. The TCR comes from a woman under 30 who had been exposed to COVID-19. The material sequenced was PBMCs or T cells enriched from blood (not recorded which).

CDR3 residues: CAISEGFGRVRNEQFF. DNA for the CDR3: TGTGCCATCAGTGAAGGCTTCGGGAGGGTAAGAAATGAGCAGTTCTTC. This chain joins TRBV10-3 and TRBJ2-1; 8 positions agree with TRBD2. This CDR3 spans 16 amino acids. Looked up from germline, CDR1 is ENHRY and CDR2 is SYGVKD. J gave up 7 bases and V 3 bases, and 11 bases lay outside the gene matches.